This passage covers 18 T cell receptor beta chains from one sample sequenced in a study of vaccination effects on CD4 cells after COVID-19. Profiling relied on immunoSEQ multiplex PCR, and the TCRdb table lists in-frame clones only, not all of them. The sample records some 70,000 clones, roughly 80% being singletons. Antigen-specific CD4+ T cells were first expanded with viral peptide pools by the ViraFEST assay and only then sequenced. Cultured cells yielded isolated CD4+ T cells after around 10 days. Each vaccine recipient was nucleocapsid antibody negative and had no prior SARS-CoV-2 infection. No antigen is known for these receptors. Material: CD4+ T cells from PBMCs cultured with SARS-CoV-2 spike peptides, obtained before COVID-19 vaccination. All receptors derive from a human donor who received a COVID-19 vaccine.

The table lists this clone with a few counts. The chain links TRBV10-1 to TRBJ2-7; weak D call: TRBD1 (6 bases). V was cut by 8 bases and J by 3 bases, with 17 bases left in between. Germline V gene data show CDR1 as WNHNN and CDR2 as SYGVQD (reference sequence). The length of the CDR3 is 14 residues. The CDR3 reads CASPGSGRGYEQYV. CDR3 sequence (DNA): TGCGCCAGCCCGGGGTCCGGCAGGGGCTACGAGCAGTACGTC.

The chain carries TRBV6-5 and TRBJ1-1, with D maybe TRBD1 (5 bases). The CDR3 loop spans 12 amino acids. The V and J ends lost 6 bases and 5 bases respectively, with 10 bases between them. The germline gives CDR1 MNHEY, CDR2 SVGAGI. For the CDR3, the DNA is TGTGCCAGCAGAAGGTGGGGGACTGAAGCTTTCTTT. Its protein is CASRRWGTEAFF.

This chain joins TRBV6-2 or TRBV6-3 and TRBJ2-1, with 9 bases matching TRBD2. CDR1 MNHEY and CDR2 SVGEGT come from the germline V gene. The CDR3 runs to 15 residues. The V and J ends lost 2 bases and 3 bases, in that order; junction bases with no gene match: 2. CDR3 nucleotide sequence: TGTGCCAGCAGTTACCGGCGGGGGGGCTACAATGAGCAGTTCTTC. This translates into CASSYRRGGYNEQFF.

The table lists this clone with a count of one. The gene calls are TRBV6-6 and TRBJ1-3; the match to TRBD1 covers 9 bases. Germline loops: CDR1 MNHNY, CDR2 SVGAGI (reference sequence). The CDR3 consists of 18 residues. J was trimmed by 0 bases and V by 5 bases; bases with no gene match: 11. CDR3 amino acids: CASSPGTGPSYSGNTIYF. The CDR3 nucleotides read TGTGCCAGCAGTCCCGGGACAGGGCCGTCTTACTCTGGAAACACCATATATTTT.

This clone was counted a single time. The V call is TRBV15, the J call TRBJ2-7; 8 bases line up with TRBD1. Germline assignment: CDR1 LNHNV and CDR2 YYDKDF (reference sequence). Trimming at V came to 5 bases and at J to 4 bases, leaving 10 bases not matched to a gene. CDR3 length: 15 amino acids. In DNA, the CDR3 is TGTGCCACCAGCGGACTAAGACAGGGGACTTACGAGCAGTACGTC. This gives the protein CATSGLRQGTYEQYV.

The J gene is TRBJ2-5, the V gene TRBV6-5; 7 bases are a match to TRBD2. The CDR3 is made up of 13 amino acids. The V segment lost 8 bases and the J segment 4 bases; nucleotides outside the gene matches: 7. Germline loops: CDR1 MNHEY, CDR2 SVGAGI. This chain's CDR3 is CASSVGRGETQYF. DNA for the CDR3: TGTGCCAGCTCGGTGGGGAGGGGAGAGACCCAGTACTTC.

The CDR3 region has the DNA TGTGCCAGCAGCCCCGGGACAGGGGACCTCTATGGCTACACCTTC. This sequence encodes CASSPGTGDLYGYTF. The chain has TRBV5-4 and TRBJ1-2; 10 bases are shared with TRBD1. The CDR3 consists of 15 residues. Unmatched junction bases numbered 7, after V lost 4 bases and J lost 4 bases. Germline loops: CDR1 SGHNT, CDR2 YYREEE (reference sequence).

The chain has TRBV5-6 and TRBJ1-2; TRBD1 agrees at 10 bases. CDR3 size: 17 residues. The V gene's germline CDR1 is SGHDT and CDR2 YYEEEE. V lost 3 bases and J lost 2; bases outside the gene matches: 10. Here the CDR3 reads CASSYPGQGKKNYGYTF. CDR3 bases: TGTGCCAGCAGCTACCCGGGACAGGGGAAAAAAAACTATGGCTACACCTTC.

This clone turned up a few times. The V gene is TRBV10-1, the J gene TRBJ2-3; D call uncertain. This CDR3 contains 12 residues. Trimming stripped 6 bases from V and 2 bases from J, with 6 bases between. Germline CDR1 WNHNN, CDR2 SYGVQD (reference sequence). The CDR3: CASSPNTDTQYF. For the CDR3, the DNA is TGCGCCAGCAGCCCGAACACAGATACGCAGTATTTT.

The chain couples TRBV6-2 or TRBV6-3 to TRBJ2-5; a possible D gene is TRBD2 (5 bases). V was shortened by 0 bases and J by 5 bases, with 13 bases between the two germline ends. This CDR3 spans 15 amino acids. Germline V CDR1 and CDR2: MNHEY, SVGEGT. CDR3 DNA: TGTGCCAGCAGTTACTCCGCAATGAGGAGGGAGACCCAGTACTTC. This encodes CASSYSAMRRETQYF.

About this clone itself: In the same sample, other DNA sequences code for this CDR3. The chain recombines TRBV28 with TRBJ2-7, with D perhaps matching TRBD2 (5 bases). The CDR3 runs 12 residues. Germline V gene data show CDR1 as MDHEN and CDR2 as SYDVKM. Trimming stripped 3 bases from V and 4 bases from J, with 7 bases between. The CDR3, as DNA: TGTGCCAGCAGTTTGGGCGGGTACGAGCAGTACGTC. Encoded protein: CASSLGGYEQYV.

This clone was counted once. The chain has TRBV25-1 and TRBJ2-4; D might be TRBD1 (5 bases). This CDR3 comprises 14 residues. V lost 6 bases and J lost 2, with 11 bases in between. Germline V lookup: CDR1 MGHDK, CDR2 SYGVNS. The CDR3 region is CASRKSGTKNIQYF. CDR3 nucleotide sequence: TGTGCCAGCAGGAAGTCAGGGACCAAAAACATTCAGTACTTC.

This clone was observed a few times. The chain links TRBV6-5 to TRBJ2-5; D gene uncertain. The CDR3 spans 15 residues. Germline CDR1 and CDR2: MNHEY and SVGAGI. V shed 6 bases and J shed 5 bases, with 19 bases lying between them. The CDR3 DNA reads TGTGCCAGCAGCTGGGCGTTAGGCCCCCGGGAGACCCAGTACTTC. Translated, it gives CASSWALGPRETQYF.

The chain has TRBV9 and TRBJ1-2; no definite D call. V was shortened by 0 bases and J by 5 bases, with 8 bases between the two germline ends. CDR1 and CDR2 (germline): SGDLS, YYNGEE. The CDR3 has 13 amino acids. Here the CDR3 DNA reads TGTGCCAGCAGCGTAGTGAGCGGGTATGGCTACACCTTC. It translates to CASSVVSGYGYTF. The full variable domain, with the rest looked up from reference TRBV9 and TRBJ1-2, is DSGVTQTPKHLITATGQRVTLRCSPRSGDLSVYWYQQSLDQGLQFLIQYYNGEERAKGNILERFSAQQFPDLHSELNLSSLELGDSALYFCASSVVSGYGYTFGSGTRLTVV.

V usage is TRBV3-1 (or the pseudogene TRBV3-2) and J usage is TRBJ2-1; 10 bases line up with TRBD2. The CDR3 has 14 residues. Trimming at V came to 1 base and at J to 8 bases, leaving 2 bases not matched to a gene. CDR1 and CDR2 from the germline V gene are LGHDT and YNNKEL (reference sequence). CDR3 residues: CASSQALAGDEQFF. The CDR3 coding sequence is TGTGCCAGCAGCCAAGCTCTAGCGGGGGATGAGCAGTTCTTC.

The gene calls are TRBV18 and TRBJ2-3; 10 bases match TRBD2. The CDR3 is 15 residues long. The germline CDR1 and CDR2 sequences are KGHSH and LQKENI. J lost 2 bases, V lost 2 bases, and 1 base had no gene match. CDR3: CASSPTSGATDTQYF. The CDR3 nucleotides are TGTGCCAGCTCACCAACTAGCGGGGCCACAGATACGCAGTATTTT.

The gene calls are TRBV5-4 and TRBJ2-3, with 8 bases identical to TRBD2. Germline CDR1 SGHNT, CDR2 YYREEE (reference sequence). V lost 4 bases to trimming and J lost 6 bases; unmatched junction nucleotides: 13. This CDR3 comprises 16 residues. CDR3 DNA: TGTGCCAGCAGCCCGACCAAGGCGGGGGGCTGGGATACGCAGTATTTT. It yields the protein CASSPTKAGGWDTQYF.

This clone was observed a single time. The rearrangement links TRBV2 to TRBJ2-3; 15 nucleotides match TRBD2. The CDR3 runs to 15 residues. J was trimmed by 6 bases and V by 6 bases; bases with no gene match: 4. Per germline, CDR1 SNHLY and CDR2 FYNNEI. The CDR3 region has the DNA TGTGCCAGCAGGGGACTAGCGGGGGGCCTGGATACGCAGTATTTT. Its protein product is CASRGLAGGLDTQYF.